The 23 T cell receptor beta chains listed next were all sequenced from one sample in a study of cytomegalovirus exposure and HLA in healthy donors. PCR involved 60 Vbeta and 13 Jbeta primers. The data were produced by immunoSEQ multiplex PCR, yet TCRdb's version contains in-frame clones alone and is incomplete. The repertoire consists of approximately 100,000 clones, with less than 9.5% occurring once and the leading ten covering approximately 5.1%. Sequencing was carried out using PBMCs. The source is a man aged 50 to 59 in good health and CMV-seropositive.

This clone was observed a few times. The chain links TRBV21-1 to TRBJ2-3; TRBD2 was called by the table and not checked on the DNA. TRBV21-1 represents a pseudogene. The CDR3 consists of 15 residues. In nucleotides, the CDR3 is TGTGCCAGCAGCAATGGAGGCAGAGATGCAGATACGCAGTATTTT. Encoded protein: CASSNGGRDADTQYF.

V is TRBV19 and J is TRBJ1-1; 9 bases map to TRBD1. With V trimmed by 6 bases and J by 7 bases, 6 bases remained unmatched. The germline gives CDR1 LNHDA, CDR2 SQIVND (reference sequence). The CDR3 contains 13 residues. CDR3 DNA sequence: TGTGCCAGTAGCCAAGGACAGGGGAGTGAAGCTTTCTTT. This codes for CASSQGQGSEAFF.

The chain has TRBV5-6 and TRBJ2-3, with D maybe TRBD2 (8 bases). Trimming removed 4 bases at V and 4 bases at J, with 19 bases between. This CDR3 contains 16 residues. Germline V gene data show CDR1 as SGHDT and CDR2 as YYEEEE. CDR3 residues: CASSRGGRGEADTQYF. CDR3 DNA: TGTGCCAGCAGCCGGGGGGGCAGGGGGGAGGCAGATACGCAGTATTTT. The full variable domain, with the rest looked up from reference TRBV5-6 and TRBJ2-3, is DAGVTQSPTHLIKTRGQQVTLRCSPKSGHDTVSWYQQALGQGPQFIFQYYEEEERQRGNFPDRFSGHQFPNYSSELNVNALLLGDSALYLCASSRGGRGEADTQYFGPGTRLTVL.

This chain connects TRBV7-2 to TRBJ2-1; 11 bases align to TRBD2. Germline CDR1 and CDR2: SGHTA and FQGNSA. This CDR3 has 15 amino acids. Unmatched junction bases numbered 9, after V lost 6 bases and J lost 8 bases. The CDR3 region is CASSPDSGRGDEQFF. In DNA form, the CDR3 reads TGTGCCAGCAGTCCAGATAGCGGGAGGGGGGATGAGCAGTTCTTC.

This clone was seen only once. The gene calls are TRBV27 and TRBJ2-1; 8 positions agree with TRBD2. The CDR3 runs 13 residues. The germline V gene encodes CDR1 MNHEY and CDR2 SMNVEV (reference sequence). V was clipped by 10 bases and J by 7 bases; unmatched bases: 9. CDR3 residues: CATYQREMNEQFF. DNA for the CDR3: TGTGCCACCTACCAGCGGGAGATGAATGAGCAGTTCTTC.

This chain connects TRBV29-1 to TRBJ2-5; 7 nucleotides agree with TRBD1. Germline V gene lookup returns CDR1 SQVTM and CDR2 ANQGSEA. The CDR3 is 14 amino acids. With 3 bases clipped from V and 0 bases from J, the junction kept 4 bases outside the gene matches. In DNA, the CDR3 is TGCAGCGTTGAGGACGGGACAGACCAAGAGACCCAGTACTTC. Translation: CSVEDGTDQETQYF.

This chain links TRBV12-5 with TRBJ2-7; D is ambiguous. The CDR3 loop spans 13 amino acids. Germline V gene lookup returns CDR1 LGHNT and CDR2 FRNRAP. Trimming took 4 bases from V and 4 from J, leaving 11 bases between them. The CDR3 DNA reads TGTGCTAGTGGTTCACGTAGTTTATACGAGCAGTACTTC. Its protein product is CASGSRSLYEQYF.

V usage is TRBV28 and J usage is TRBJ1-2; D remains ambiguous. Trimming removed 8 bases from V and 1 base from J, with 5 bases in between. Germline loops: CDR1 MDHEN, CDR2 SYDVKM. The CDR3 is made up of 11 amino acids. For the CDR3, the DNA is TGTGCCAGCCAATTTAACTATGGCTACACCTTC. This gives the protein CASQFNYGYTF.

The table lists this clone with a few counts. This rearrangement joins TRBV4-2 to TRBJ2-7; TRBD2 matches at 11 bases. V lost 4 bases to trimming and J lost 0 bases; unmatched junction nucleotides: 5. Germline lookup yields CDR1 LGHNA and CDR2 YNFKEQ. CDR3 length: 16 amino acids. CDR3 sequence: CASSLGTSGVSYEQYF. In nucleotides, the CDR3 is TGTGCCAGCAGCCTCGGGACTAGCGGCGTCTCCTACGAGCAGTACTTC.

This clone appeared a few times. CDR3 DNA: TGTGCCAGCAGCGCGAGGGGGACTAGCGGCACCGGGGAGCTGTTTTTT. Translation gives CASSARGTSGTGELFF. The rearrangement joins TRBV2 to TRBJ2-2, with 11 bases fitting TRBD2. The CDR3 loop spans 16 amino acids. Germline V gene sequence: CDR1 SNHLY, CDR2 FYNNEI. The J segment lost 4 bases and the V segment lost 6 bases, leaving 7 bases of the junction unmatched.

V gene TRBV7-9 combines with J gene TRBJ1-5, with TRBD1 identical over 8 bases. J was trimmed by 1 base and V by 5 bases; bases with no gene match: 4. Germline values: CDR1 SEHNR, CDR2 FQNEAQ (reference sequence). The CDR3 runs to 15 residues. CDR3 coding DNA: TGTGCCAGCAGCCCGAGGACAGGGAGCAATCAGCCCCAGCATTTT. Its translation is CASSPRTGSNQPQHF.

V gene TRBV19 combines with J gene TRBJ2-1, with D perhaps TRBD2 (6 bases). Germline loops: CDR1 LNHDA, CDR2 SQIVND (reference sequence). V gave up 7 bases and J gave up 0 bases, with 13 bases separating them. This CDR3 has 15 amino acids. The CDR3, as DNA: TGTGCCAGTATGCCGGCTAGCGCCTCCTACAATGAGCAGTTCTTC. Its translation is CASMPASASYNEQFF.

Only a few counts were recorded for this clone. The chain couples TRBV5-6 to TRBJ2-5; D may be TRBD1 (5 bases). The CDR3 consists of 13 residues. V shed 6 bases and J shed 2 bases, with 11 bases lying between them. The V gene's germline CDR1 is SGHDT and CDR2 YYEEEE. In DNA form, the CDR3 reads TGTGCCAGCACCTTAAACAGGCAAGAGACCCAGTACTTC. Encoded protein: CASTLNRQETQYF.

This clone was counted a few times. V and J are TRBV19 and TRBJ2-3; D is undetermined. The CDR3 length is 14 residues. CDR1 and CDR2 from the germline V gene are LNHDA and SQIVND (reference sequence). Trimming pared 5 bases from V and 3 bases from J, leaving 12 bases between. CDR3 loop: CASSWAAKTDTQYF. CDR3 bases: TGTGCCAGTAGTTGGGCAGCCAAAACAGATACGCAGTATTTT.

This clone showed up just a few times. This chain uses TRBV5-1 with TRBJ1-1, with D perhaps matching TRBD1 (5 bases). Germline V gene data show CDR1 as SGHRS and CDR2 as YFSETQ. The CDR3 is made up of 13 amino acids. Trimming pared 9 bases from V and 3 bases from J, leaving 15 bases between. The CDR3 reads CATGVGGDTEAFF. The CDR3 bases are TGCGCCACCGGGGTCGGGGGTGACACTGAAGCTTTCTTT.

The rearrangement joins TRBV4-3 to TRBJ1-2, with D maybe TRBD1 (6 bases). Germline lookup yields CDR1 LGHNA and CDR2 YSLEER. This CDR3 has 15 residues. V shed 0 bases and J shed 4 bases, with 12 bases lying between them. CDR3 in amino acids: CASSQDTGPTYGYTF. CDR3 in DNA: TGCGCCAGCAGCCAAGATACAGGGCCGACCTATGGCTACACCTTC.

This clone has a handful of counts. The chain recombines TRBV5-4 with TRBJ2-1; D is perhaps TRBD1 (7 bases). Per germline, CDR1 SGHNT and CDR2 YYREEE (reference sequence). V was shortened by 0 bases and J by 6 bases, with 16 bases between the two germline ends. This CDR3 comprises 16 residues. CDR3 coding DNA: TGTGCCAGCAGCTTGGACGGGCAGGGGGGACGCAATGAGCAGTTCTTC. Amino acid sequence: CASSLDGQGGRNEQFF. The variable domain in full, with the rest retrieved from reference TRBV5-4 and TRBJ2-1, is ETGVTQSPTHLIKTRGQQVTLRCSSQSGHNTVSWYQQALGQGPQFIFQYYREEENGRGNFPPRFSGLQFPNYSSELNVNALELDDSALYLCASSLDGQGGRNEQFFGPGTRLTVL.

Of note for this clone: A junction boundary mismatches the germline segment, possibly from a read error. The chain recombines TRBV7-7 with TRBJ2-2, with a tentative D call TRBD1 (5 bases). The CDR3 sequence is 15 residues long. Germline V gene data show CDR1 as SSHAT and CDR2 as FNYEAQ (reference sequence). The CDR3 spells CASSLGAANTGELFF. The DNA of the CDR3 is TGTGCTAGCAGCTTAGGGGCAGCCAACACCGGGGAGCTGTTTTTT.

The CDR3 loop is CASRAGFQETQYF. The DNA for the CDR3 is TGTGCCAGCAGGGCCGGGTTCCAGGAGACCCAGTACTTC. J is TRBJ2-5 and V is TRBV7-8; D unresolved. With 6 bases removed from V and 5 bases from J, the gap between germline ends came to 13 bases. CDR3 length: 13 amino acids. Germline V gene sequence: CDR1 SGHVS, CDR2 FQNEAQ.

V and J are TRBV27 and TRBJ2-4; a possible D gene is TRBD2 (6 bases). This CDR3 comprises 10 residues. Germline V gives CDR1 MNHEY, CDR2 SMNVEV (reference sequence). With 3 bases removed from V and 14 bases from J, the gap between germline ends came to 8 bases. For the CDR3, the DNA is TGTGCCAGCAGTTTGACTAGAGAGTACTTC. Translated, it gives CASSLTREYF.

This clone showed up just a few times. The rearrangement uses TRBV27 and TRBJ2-2; TRBD1 agrees at 7 bases. The CDR3 totals 16 residues. After removal of 0 bases from V and 2 bases from J, the junction contained 3 bases not matched to a gene. CDR1 MNHEY and CDR2 SMNVEV come from the germline V gene (reference sequence). The CDR3, as DNA: TGTGCCAGCAGTTTATCGACAGGGTTAAACACCGGGGAGCTGTTTTTT. Translated, it gives CASSLSTGLNTGELFF.

Only a few counts were recorded for this clone. The chain uses TRBV30 and TRBJ2-1; tentative D call: TRBD1 (5 bases). The V gene lost 0 bases and the J gene lost 0 bases, with 9 bases spanning the gap. Looked up from germline, CDR1 is GTSNPN and CDR2 is SVGIG (reference sequence). The CDR3 contains 15 residues. CDR3 bases: TGTGCCTGGAGTGTAGGGGCTAGCTCCTACAATGAGCAGTTCTTC. Its translation: CAWSVGASSYNEQFF.

This clone was seen only a few times. This chain connects TRBV19 to TRBJ2-5; D unresolved. The ends were cut back, 5 bases at V and 2 bases at J, with 9 bases in the middle. The V gene's germline CDR1 is LNHDA and CDR2 SQIVND (reference sequence). This CDR3 has 13 residues. CDR3 in amino acids: CASSWAHQETQYF. In DNA form, the CDR3 reads TGTGCCAGTAGTTGGGCGCATCAAGAGACCCAGTACTTC.